These T cell receptor beta chains were read from a single sample in a study of T-cell reconstitution after alpha-beta-depleted transplantation in children. TCRdb analysed the PCR reads with MiXCR anew, one entry per CDR3 protein. The table shows about 510,000 distinct CDR3 sequences, with over 9.5% occurring only once. The sequences come from PBMCs, mostly from graft donor cells, collected 180 days after TCRalphabeta/CD19-depleted stem cell transplant. Every receptor here comes from a female patient aged 2-10 years who had a stem cell transplant for aplastic anemia, so the T cells may come from the graft donor. Each CDR3 is given with its conserved first and last residue. Fields, in order: V gene, clone size, D gene, J gene, CDR3 DNA, CDR3 protein. The D gene is left open where the match is weak. For some rows the clone size is stated as once, few or many, or as a class when expanded; others skip it.

>TRBV6-5|NA|NA|TRBJ1-2
TGTGCCAGCAGTTACCTAGGTTCTGCTCATGGCTACACCTTC
CASSYLGSAHGYTF
>TRBV28|few|TRBD2|TRBJ2-7
TGTGCCAGCAGTTTGGGAGCCATAGCGGGATTCATCCCCTACGAGCAGTACTTC
CASSLGAIAGFIPYEQYF
>TRBV28|NA|NA|TRBJ2-2
TGTGCCAGCAGTTTGCAGGGTGGCGGGGAGCTGTTTTTT
CASSLQGGGELFF
>TRBV20-1|few|NA|TRBJ2-1
TGCAGTGCTAGTCTGGCGGCTCACTACAATGAGCAGTTCTTC
CSASLAAHYNEQFF
>TRBV15|NA|TRBD1|TRBJ1-2
TGTGCCACCAGCAGCCGAGGGCCAGGGGGCTTGTGGGGCTACACCTTC
CATSSRGPGGLWGYTF
>TRBV24-1|few|NA|TRBJ2-3
TGTGCCACCAGTCTTCCAGACACAGATACGCAGTATTTT
CATSLPDTDTQYF
>TRBV7-2|NA|NA|TRBJ2-7
TGTGCCAGCAGCTTACGGTACCTTTCCTACGAGCAGTACTTC
CASSLRYLSYEQYF
>TRBV28|few|NA|TRBJ1-5
TGTGCCAGCAGTTTGTCACTAAGCAATCAGCCCCAGCATTTT
CASSLSLSNQPQHF
>TRBV12-3/TRBV12-4|NA|TRBD1|TRBJ1-1
TGTGCCAGCAGTTTTGGGACAGGGTTTACTGAAGCTTTCTTT
CASSFGTGFTEAFF
>TRBV6-2/TRBV6-3|few|NA|TRBJ2-7
TGTGCCAGCGCCGACCTTCACAGGCGTCGGGTGTACGAGCAGTACTTC
CASADLHRRRVYEQYF
>TRBV6-5|few|NA|TRBJ1-1
TGTGCCAGCAGTTTGGACAGTCAGAACACTGAAGCTTTCTTT
CASSLDSQNTEAFF
>TRBV7-2|NA|NA|TRBJ1-2
TGTGCCAGCAGCTTAGGGGGAGGCGGGGGGGCGCCTCTTGGCTACACCTTC
CASSLGGGGGAPLGYTF
>TRBV27|few|TRBD1|TRBJ1-5
TGTGCCAGCAGAAGACAGGGGTATAACAATCAGCCCCAGCATTTT
CASRRQGYNNQPQHF
>TRBV15|NA|TRBD2|TRBJ2-2
TGTGCCACCAGCAGAGATGGTCTAGCGGGAGTCACCGGGGAGCTGTTTTTT
CATSRDGLAGVTGELFF
>TRBV5-1|NA|NA|TRBJ2-1
TGCGCCAGCAGCGTCCGGGACACTGTCAATGAGCAGTTCTTC
CASSVRDTVNEQFF
>TRBV28|NA|TRBD1|TRBJ2-1
TGTGCCAGCAGTTCCCAGGGGGTAGTCTTCTCCCACAATGAGCAGTTCTTC
CASSSQGVVFSHNEQFF
>TRBV29-1|NA|NA|TRBJ2-3
TGCAGCGTTTCTATCACAGATACGCAGTATTTT
CSVSITDTQYF
>TRBV5-1|once|NA|TRBJ2-3
TGCGCCAGCAGCACCAGCGGGACAGCAGATACGCAGTATTTT
CASSTSGTADTQYF
>TRBV5-1|few|NA|TRBJ2-4
TGCGCCAGCAGCTTGGTCATACTGGGGGGCAAAAACATTCAGTACTTC
CASSLVILGGKNIQYF
>TRBV12-3/TRBV12-4|NA|NA|TRBJ2-3
TGTGCCAGCAGAAGGTGGACAGATACGCAGTATTTT
CASRRWTDTQYF
>TRBV6-1|NA|NA|TRBJ1-5
TGTGCCCGTGTGGGCAATCAGCCCGAACATTTT
CARVGNQPEHF
>TRBV24-1|NA|NA|TRBJ2-2
TGTGCCACCAGTGGTCCCGCGGCCACCGGGGAGCTGTTTTTT
CATSGPAATGELFF
>TRBV11-2|few|TRBD2|TRBJ2-7
TGTGCCAGCAGTTGGGGACTAGCGGGAGTTCGTCCCTACGAGCAGTACTTC
CASSWGLAGVRPYEQYF
>TRBV5-1|many|TRBD1|TRBJ2-1
TGCGCCAGTTCTATAACAGGGGATCGCAATGAGCAGTTCTTC
CASSITGDRNEQFF
>TRBV29-1|many|TRBD2|TRBJ2-1
TGCAGCGTTTTACGACTAGCGGGGTTGGATGAGCAGTTCTTC
CSVLRLAGLDEQFF
>TRBV7-2|NA|NA|TRBJ1-2
TGTGCCAGCAGCTTAAATCTCGGCCGCCCGAGTGGCTACACCTTC
CASSLNLGRPSGYTF
>TRBV6-5|NA|NA|TRBJ2-7
TGTGCCAGCAGTTACTCGATCTATGCCAGCTCCTACGAGCAGTACTTC
CASSYSIYASSYEQYF
>TRBV13|NA|NA|TRBJ1-5
TGTGCCAGCAGCTCGCGACAGTTATCAAATCAGCCCCAGCATTTT
CASSSRQLSNQPQHF
>TRBV7-2|few|NA|TRBJ1-1
TGTGCCAGCAGCTTATTCAGGGGTGTGAACACTGAAGCTTTCTTT
CASSLFRGVNTEAFF
>TRBV4-1|NA|NA|TRBJ2-1
TGCGCCAGCAGCCAAGAATCGCGAGGAGGGAGCTCCTACAATGAGCAGTTCTTC
CASSQESRGGSSYNEQFF
>TRBV12-3/TRBV12-4|few|NA|TRBJ2-5
TGTGCCAGCAGTTTATCGTTGGGGGCTGGAGAGACCCAGTACTTC
CASSLSLGAGETQYF
>TRBV20-1|NA|NA|TRBJ2-1
TGCAGTGCCCGGAACCTTCAATTCGGAGGGCAGGGTTCCTACAATGAGCAGTTCTTC
CSARNLQFGGQGSYNEQFF
>TRBV4-2|many|NA|TRBJ2-5
TGTGCCAGCAGCCAAGATCAAGAGACCCAGTACTTC
CASSQDQETQYF
>TRBV25-1|NA|TRBD1|TRBJ1-1
TGTGCCAGCAGGCGGGGACAGTTTGCTTTCTTT
CASRRGQFAFF
>TRBV5-5|NA|TRBD1|TRBJ1-2
TGTGCCAGCAGCTTCGGGACAGGGGCCGACTATGGCTACACCTTC
CASSFGTGADYGYTF
>TRBV27|few|TRBD1|TRBJ1-5
TGTGCCAGCAGTTTGGGACAGGGGTTCAATCAGCCCCAGCATTTT
CASSLGQGFNQPQHF
>TRBV5-1|many|TRBD1|TRBJ2-7
TGCGCCAGCAGCCCGGACAGGGTGGACTACGAGCAGTACTTC
CASSPDRVDYEQYF
>TRBV15|many|NA|TRBJ1-1
TGTGCCATCAAAGCGGGTGGCGGCACTGAAGCTTTCTTT
CAIKAGGGTEAFF
>TRBV5-1|few|TRBD1|TRBJ2-5
TGCGCCAGCAGCCCGGGACAGGGGGCGCGGGAGACCCAGTACTTC
CASSPGQGARETQYF
>TRBV3-1|many|TRBD2|TRBJ2-1
TGTGCCAGCAGCCCTACCGGGACTAGCGGATACAATGAGCAGTTCTTC
CASSPTGTSGYNEQFF
>TRBV28|NA|NA|TRBJ2-7
TGTGCCAGCGCTACGGGCAGGAGCTCCTACGAGCAGTACTTC
CASATGRSSYEQYF